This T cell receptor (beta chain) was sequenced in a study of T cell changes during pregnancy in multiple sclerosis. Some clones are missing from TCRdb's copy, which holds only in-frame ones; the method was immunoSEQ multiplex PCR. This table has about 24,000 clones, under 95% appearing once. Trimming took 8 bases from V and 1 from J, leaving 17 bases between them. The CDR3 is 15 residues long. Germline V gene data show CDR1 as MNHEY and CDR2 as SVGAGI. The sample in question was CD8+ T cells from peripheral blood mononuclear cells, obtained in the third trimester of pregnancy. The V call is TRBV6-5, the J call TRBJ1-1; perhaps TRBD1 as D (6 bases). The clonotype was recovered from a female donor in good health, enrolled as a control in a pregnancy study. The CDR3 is CASAIVQGKNTEAFF. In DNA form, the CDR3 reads TGTGCCAGCGCGATCGTCCAGGGGAAGAACACTGAAGCTTTCTTT.